Reported below is one T cell receptor beta chain. Its target is not known. This record belongs to a study of cytomegalovirus exposure and HLA in healthy donors. General study points: For presence/absence analyses, sequencing depth was assumed to be roughly uniform across donors. Later work showed greater clonal expansion in HLA-associated TCR beta chains than in equally common others.

The CDR3 spans 17 residues. J was trimmed by 2 bases and V by 3 bases; bases with no gene match: 7. Germline CDR1 and CDR2: MDHEN and SYDVKM. The PCR had 60 Vbeta and 13 Jbeta primers. How the authors handled the data: Among the unique TCR beta chains that a later analysis counted, roughly 80 million in all, roughly 11 million were shared. The assay was immunoSEQ multiplex PCR, and TCRdb's table has in-frame clones only and misses some. The V and J calls and clone size come from that table; D and trimming were worked out from the DNA. The sample records around 230,000 clones, over 75% being singletons.

This sequence originates from a male donor in good health and CMV-seronegative. The sample taken for sequencing was PBMCs. V is TRBV28 and J is TRBJ2-2; TRBD2 aligns across 9 bases. CDR3 nucleotides: TGTGCCAGCAGTTTCTTCGGGACTAGCCCTAACACCGGGGAGCTGTTTTTT. This encodes CASSFFGTSPNTGELFF.